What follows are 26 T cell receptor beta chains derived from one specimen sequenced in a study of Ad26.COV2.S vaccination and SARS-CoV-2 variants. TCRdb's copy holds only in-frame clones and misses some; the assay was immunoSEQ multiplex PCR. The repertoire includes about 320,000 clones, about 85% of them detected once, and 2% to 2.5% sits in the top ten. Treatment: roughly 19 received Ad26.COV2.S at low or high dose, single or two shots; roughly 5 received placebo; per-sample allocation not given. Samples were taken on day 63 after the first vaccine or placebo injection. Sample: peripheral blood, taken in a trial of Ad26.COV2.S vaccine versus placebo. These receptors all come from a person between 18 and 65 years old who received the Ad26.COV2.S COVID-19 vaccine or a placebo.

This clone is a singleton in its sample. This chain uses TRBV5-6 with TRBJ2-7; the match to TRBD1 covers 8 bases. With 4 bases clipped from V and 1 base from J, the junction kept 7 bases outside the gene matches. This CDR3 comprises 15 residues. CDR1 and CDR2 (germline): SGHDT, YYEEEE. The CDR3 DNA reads TGTGCCAGCAGCGCGGCCGGGACAGGATCCTACGAGCAGTACTTC. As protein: CASSAAGTGSYEQYF.

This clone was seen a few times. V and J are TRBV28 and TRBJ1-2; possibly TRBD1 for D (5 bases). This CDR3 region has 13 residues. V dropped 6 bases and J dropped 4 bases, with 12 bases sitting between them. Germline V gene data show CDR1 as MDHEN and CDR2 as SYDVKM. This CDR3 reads CASRLTVTYGYTF. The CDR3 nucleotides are TGTGCCAGCAGGCTGACAGTGACCTATGGCTACACCTTC.

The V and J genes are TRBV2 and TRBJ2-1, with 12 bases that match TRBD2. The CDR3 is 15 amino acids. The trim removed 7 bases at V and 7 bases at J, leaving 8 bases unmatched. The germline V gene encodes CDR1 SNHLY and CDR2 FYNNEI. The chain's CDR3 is CASKKLAGGGNEQFF. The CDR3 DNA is TGTGCCAGCAAAAAACTAGCGGGGGGCGGAAATGAGCAGTTCTTC.

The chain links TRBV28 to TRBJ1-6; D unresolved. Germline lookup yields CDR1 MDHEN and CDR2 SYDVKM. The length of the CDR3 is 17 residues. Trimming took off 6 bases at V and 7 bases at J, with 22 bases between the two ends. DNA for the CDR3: TGTGCCAGCAGCTCAAGAGGTCTGGGTGTGGGCAATTCACCCCTCCACTTT. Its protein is CASSSRGLGVGNSPLHF.

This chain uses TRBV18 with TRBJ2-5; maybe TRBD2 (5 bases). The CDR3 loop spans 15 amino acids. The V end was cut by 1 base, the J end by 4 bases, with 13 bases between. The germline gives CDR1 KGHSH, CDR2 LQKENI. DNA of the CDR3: TGTGCCAGCTCACCACTCCCCCCAGAGGGAGAGACCCAGTACTTC. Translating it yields CASSPLPPEGETQYF.

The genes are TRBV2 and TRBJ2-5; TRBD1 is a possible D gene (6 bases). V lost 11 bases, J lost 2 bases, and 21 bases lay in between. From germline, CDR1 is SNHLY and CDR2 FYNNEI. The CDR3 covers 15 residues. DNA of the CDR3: TGTGCCCGGCCCGGACAGTCCGACCTACAAGAGACCCAGTACTTC. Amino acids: CARPGQSDLQETQYF.

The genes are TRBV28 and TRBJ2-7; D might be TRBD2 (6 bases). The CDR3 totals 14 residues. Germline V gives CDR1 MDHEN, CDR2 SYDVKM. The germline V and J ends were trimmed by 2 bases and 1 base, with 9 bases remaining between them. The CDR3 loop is CASSLRGASYEQYF. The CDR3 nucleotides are TGTGCCAGCAGTTTACGCGGGGCGTCCTACGAGCAGTACTTC.

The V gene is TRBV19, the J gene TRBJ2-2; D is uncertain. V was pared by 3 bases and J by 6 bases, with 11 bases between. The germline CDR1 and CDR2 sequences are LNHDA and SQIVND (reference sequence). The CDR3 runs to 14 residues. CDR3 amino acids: CASSIRFSSGELFF. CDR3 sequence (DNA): TGTGCCAGTAGTATCAGGTTTTCGTCCGGGGAGCTGTTTTTT. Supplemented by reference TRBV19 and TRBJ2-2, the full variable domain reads DGGITQSPKYLFRKEGQNVTLSCEQNLNHDAMYWYRQDPGQGLRLIYYSQIVNDFQKGDIAEGYSVSREKKESFPLTVTSAQKNPTAFYLCASSIRFSSGELFFGEGSRLTVL.

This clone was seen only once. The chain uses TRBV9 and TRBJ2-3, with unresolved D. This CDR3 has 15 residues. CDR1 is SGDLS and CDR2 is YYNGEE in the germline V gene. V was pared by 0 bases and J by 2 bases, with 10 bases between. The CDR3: CASSVGRGVTDTQYF. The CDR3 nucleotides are TGTGCCAGCAGCGTAGGGAGAGGAGTCACAGATACGCAGTATTTT.

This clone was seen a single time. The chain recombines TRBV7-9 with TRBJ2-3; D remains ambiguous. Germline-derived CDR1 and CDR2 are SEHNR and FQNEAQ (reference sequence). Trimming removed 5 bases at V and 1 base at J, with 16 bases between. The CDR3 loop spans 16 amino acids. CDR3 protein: CASSLSFSVGTDTQYF. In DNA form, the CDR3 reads TGTGCCAGCAGCCTCAGCTTCTCGGTGGGCACAGATACGCAGTATTTT.

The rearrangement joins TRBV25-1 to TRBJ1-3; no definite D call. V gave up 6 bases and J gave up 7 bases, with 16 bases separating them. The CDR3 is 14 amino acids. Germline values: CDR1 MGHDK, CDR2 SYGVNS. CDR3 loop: CASSPEPASNTIYF. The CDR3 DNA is TGTGCCAGCAGCCCAGAGCCGGCCTCGAACACCATATATTTT.

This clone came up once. This CDR3 is CASSPPRQNTEAFF. Here the CDR3 DNA reads TGTGCCAGTAGTCCACCTCGTCAGAACACTGAAGCTTTCTTT. The chain has TRBV19 and TRBJ1-1, with no clear D. Trimming cost V 5 bases and J 1 base, with 11 bases left between them. The CDR3 has 14 residues. Germline V lookup: CDR1 LNHDA, CDR2 SQIVND (reference sequence). Complete variable domain (other parts from reference TRBV19 and TRBJ1-1): DGGITQSPKYLFRKEGQNVTLSCEQNLNHDAMYWYRQDPGQGLRLIYYSQIVNDFQKGDIAEGYSVSREKKESFPLTVTSAQKNPTAFYLCASSPPRQNTEAFFGQGTRLTVV.

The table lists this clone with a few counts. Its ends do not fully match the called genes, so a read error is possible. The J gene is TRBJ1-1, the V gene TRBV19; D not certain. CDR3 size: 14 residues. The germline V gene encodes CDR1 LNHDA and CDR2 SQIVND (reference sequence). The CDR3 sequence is CASSMEKMNTEAFF. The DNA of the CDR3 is TGTGCCAGCAGTATGGAGAAAATGAACACTGAAGCTTTCTTT.

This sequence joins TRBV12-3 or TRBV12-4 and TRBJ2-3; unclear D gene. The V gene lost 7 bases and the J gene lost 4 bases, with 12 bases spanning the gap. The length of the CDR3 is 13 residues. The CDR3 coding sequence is TGTGCCAGCACCCAATTAGAGGCAGATACGCAGTATTTT. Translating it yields CASTQLEADTQYF.

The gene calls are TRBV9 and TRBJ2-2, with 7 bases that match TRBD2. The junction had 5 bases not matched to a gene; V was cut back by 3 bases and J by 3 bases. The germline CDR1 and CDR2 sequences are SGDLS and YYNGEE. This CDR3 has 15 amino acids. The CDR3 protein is CASSARGVDTGELFF. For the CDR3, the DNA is TGTGCCAGCAGCGCCCGGGGGGTCGACACCGGGGAGCTGTTTTTT.

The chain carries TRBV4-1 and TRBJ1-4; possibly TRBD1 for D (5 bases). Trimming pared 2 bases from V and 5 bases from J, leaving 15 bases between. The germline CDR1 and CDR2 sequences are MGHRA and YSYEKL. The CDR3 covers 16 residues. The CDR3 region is CASSQSPGGPNEKLFF. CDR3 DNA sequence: TGCGCCAGCAGCCAATCTCCGGGGGGACCCAATGAAAAACTGTTTTTT.

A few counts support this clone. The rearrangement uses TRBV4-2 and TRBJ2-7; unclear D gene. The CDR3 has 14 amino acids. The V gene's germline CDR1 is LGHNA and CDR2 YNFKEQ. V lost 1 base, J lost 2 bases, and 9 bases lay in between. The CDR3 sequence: CASSQVSQTYEQYF. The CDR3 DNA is TGTGCCAGCAGCCAAGTATCCCAAACCTACGAGCAGTACTTC.

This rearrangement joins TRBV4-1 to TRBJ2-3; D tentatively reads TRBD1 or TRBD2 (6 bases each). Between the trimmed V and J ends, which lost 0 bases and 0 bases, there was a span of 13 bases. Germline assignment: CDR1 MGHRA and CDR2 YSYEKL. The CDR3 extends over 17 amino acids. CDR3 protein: CASSQDRGETSTDTQYF. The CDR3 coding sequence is TGCGCCAGCAGCCAAGATAGGGGGGAGACTAGCACAGATACGCAGTATTTT.

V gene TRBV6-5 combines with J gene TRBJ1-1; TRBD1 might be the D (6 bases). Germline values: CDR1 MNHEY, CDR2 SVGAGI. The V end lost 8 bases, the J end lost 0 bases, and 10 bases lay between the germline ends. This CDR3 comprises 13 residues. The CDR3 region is CASARGMNTEAFF. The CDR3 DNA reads TGTGCCAGCGCGAGGGGGATGAACACTGAAGCTTTCTTT.

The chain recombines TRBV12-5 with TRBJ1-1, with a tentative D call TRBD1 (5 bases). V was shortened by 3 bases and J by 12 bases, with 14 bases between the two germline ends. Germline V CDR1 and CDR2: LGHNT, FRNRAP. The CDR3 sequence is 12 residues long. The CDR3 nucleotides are TGTGCTAGTGGTTTTGGGATCCAGGGTTCTTTCTTT. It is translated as CASGFGIQGSFF.

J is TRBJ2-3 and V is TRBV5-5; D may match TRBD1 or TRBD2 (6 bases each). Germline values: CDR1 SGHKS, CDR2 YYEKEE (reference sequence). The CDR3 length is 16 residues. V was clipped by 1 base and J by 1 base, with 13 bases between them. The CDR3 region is CASSLRGAPRTDTQYF. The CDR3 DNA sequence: TGTGCCAGCAGCTTGAGGGGGGCACCCCGCACAGATACGCAGTATTTT.

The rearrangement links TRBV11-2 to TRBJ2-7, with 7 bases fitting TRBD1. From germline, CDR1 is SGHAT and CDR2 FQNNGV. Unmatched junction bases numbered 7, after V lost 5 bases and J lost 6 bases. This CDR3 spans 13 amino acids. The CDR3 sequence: CASSPDTGAEQYF. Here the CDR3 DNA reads TGTGCCAGCAGCCCCGACACAGGGGCCGAGCAGTACTTC.

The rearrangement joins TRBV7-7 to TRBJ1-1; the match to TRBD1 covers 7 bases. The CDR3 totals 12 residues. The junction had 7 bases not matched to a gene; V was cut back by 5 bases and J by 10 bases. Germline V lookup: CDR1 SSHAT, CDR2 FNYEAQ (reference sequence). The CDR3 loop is CASSPLDRVAFF. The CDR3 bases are TGTGCCAGCAGCCCTCTAGACAGGGTAGCTTTCTTT.

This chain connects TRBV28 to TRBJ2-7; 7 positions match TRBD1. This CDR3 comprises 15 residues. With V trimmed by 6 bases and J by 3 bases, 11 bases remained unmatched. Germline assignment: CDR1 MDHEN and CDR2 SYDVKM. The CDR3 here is CASSNGDSRLYEQYF. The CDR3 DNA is TGTGCCAGCAGCAACGGGGACAGCCGACTCTACGAGCAGTACTTC.

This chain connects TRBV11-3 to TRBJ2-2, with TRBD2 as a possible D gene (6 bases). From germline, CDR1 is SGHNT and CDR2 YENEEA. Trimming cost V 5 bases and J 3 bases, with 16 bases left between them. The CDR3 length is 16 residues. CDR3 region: CASSPRERFYTGELFF. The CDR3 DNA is TGTGCCAGCAGCCCCCGGGAGCGGTTCTACACCGGGGAGCTGTTTTTT.

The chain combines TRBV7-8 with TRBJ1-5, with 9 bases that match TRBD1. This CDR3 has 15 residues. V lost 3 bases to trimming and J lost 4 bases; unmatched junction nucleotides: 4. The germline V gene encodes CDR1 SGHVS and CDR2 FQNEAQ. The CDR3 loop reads CASSFPGTGNQPQHF. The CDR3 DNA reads TGTGCCAGCAGCTTTCCTGGGACAGGGAATCAGCCCCAGCATTTT.